This T cell receptor (beta chain) was retrieved from a study of blood T cell repertoires in COVID-19. At the level of the study: PBMCs, B-cell-depleted T cells, or T cells provided the cDNA or gDNA that made up the material.

In the study's own analysis: Reference gene primer amplification yielded estimated nucleated cell counts. Here immunoSEQ multiplex PCR was the method, and the copy in TCRdb shows in-frame clones only, minus some. V and J calls and clone size are given by that table; D and trimming were obtained from the DNA. The top ten clones hold over 4.5% of a sample with approximately 250,000 clones, 83% of them seen once. Germline CDR1 reads SGHRS; CDR2 reads YFSETQ. This CDR3 has 18 residues. Trimming removed 1 base from V and 2 bases from J; junction bases left unmatched: 8. Sequences were obtained from peripheral blood. This TCR was sampled from a human donor in a cohort sampled during active COVID-19. J is TRBJ2-3 and V is TRBV5-1; TRBD1 matches at 12 bases. The CDR3 region is CASSLPGTGGSSTDTQYF. The CDR3 coding sequence is TGCGCCAGCAGCTTGCCCGGGACAGGGGGCTCTTCCACAGATACGCAGTATTTT.